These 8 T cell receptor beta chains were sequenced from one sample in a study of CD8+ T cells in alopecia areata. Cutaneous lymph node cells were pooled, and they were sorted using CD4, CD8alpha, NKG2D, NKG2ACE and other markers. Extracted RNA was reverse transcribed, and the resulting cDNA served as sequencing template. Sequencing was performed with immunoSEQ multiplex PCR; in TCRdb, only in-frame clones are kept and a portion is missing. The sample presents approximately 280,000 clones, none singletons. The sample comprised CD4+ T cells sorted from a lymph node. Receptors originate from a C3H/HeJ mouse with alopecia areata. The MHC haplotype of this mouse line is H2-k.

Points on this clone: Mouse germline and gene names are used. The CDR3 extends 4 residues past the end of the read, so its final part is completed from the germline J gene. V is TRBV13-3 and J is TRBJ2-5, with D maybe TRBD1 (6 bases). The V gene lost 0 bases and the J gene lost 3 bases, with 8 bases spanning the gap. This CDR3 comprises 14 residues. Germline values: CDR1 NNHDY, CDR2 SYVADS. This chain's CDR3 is CASSDAGTQDTQYF. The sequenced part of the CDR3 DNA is TGTGCCAGCAGTGATGCCGGGACACAAGAC. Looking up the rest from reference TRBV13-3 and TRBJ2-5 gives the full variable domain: EAAVTQSPRSKVAVTGGKVTLSCHQTNNHDYMYWYRQDTGHGLRLIHYSYVADSTEKGDIPDGYKASRPSQENFSLILELASLSQTAVYFCASSDAGTQDTQYFGPGTRLLVL.

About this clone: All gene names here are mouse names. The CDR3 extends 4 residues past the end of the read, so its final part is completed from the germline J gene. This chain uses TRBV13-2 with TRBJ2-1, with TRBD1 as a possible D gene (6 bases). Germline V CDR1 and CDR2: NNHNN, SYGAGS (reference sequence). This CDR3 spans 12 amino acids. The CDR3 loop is CASGAGVAEQFF. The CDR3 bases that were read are TGTGCCAGCGGTGCAGGGGTAGCT.

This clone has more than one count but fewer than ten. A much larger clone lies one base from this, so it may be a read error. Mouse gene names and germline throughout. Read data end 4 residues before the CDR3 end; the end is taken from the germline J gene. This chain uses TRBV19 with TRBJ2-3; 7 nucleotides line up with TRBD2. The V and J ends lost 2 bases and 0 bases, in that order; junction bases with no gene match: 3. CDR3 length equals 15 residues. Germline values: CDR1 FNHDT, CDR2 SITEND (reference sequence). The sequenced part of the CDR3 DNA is TGTGCCAGCAGTATGGGGGGGATTAGTGCAGAA. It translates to CASSMGGISAE. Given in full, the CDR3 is CASSMGGISAETLYF.

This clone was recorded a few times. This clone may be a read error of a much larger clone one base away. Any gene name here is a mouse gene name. CDR3 DNA (partial): TGTGCCAGCAGGCCCGACTGGGGGAACTATGCT. This translates into CASRPDWGNYA. The entire CDR3 protein is CASRPDWGNYAEQFF. This chain joins TRBV14 and TRBJ2-1; TRBD2 aligns across 9 bases. The read falls 4 residues short of the CDR3 end, and the missing part is taken from the germline J gene. Per the germline V gene, CDR1 is SGHDT and CDR2 is FRDEAV. CDR3 length: 15 residues. J gave up 1 base and V 5 bases, and 4 bases lay outside the gene matches.

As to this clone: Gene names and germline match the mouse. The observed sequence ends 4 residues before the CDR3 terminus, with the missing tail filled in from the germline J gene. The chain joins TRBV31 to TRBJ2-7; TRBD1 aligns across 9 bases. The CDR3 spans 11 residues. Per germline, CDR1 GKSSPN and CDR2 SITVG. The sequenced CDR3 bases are TGTGCCCGGGGACAGGGATAT. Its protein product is CARGQGY. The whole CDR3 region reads CARGQGYEQYF. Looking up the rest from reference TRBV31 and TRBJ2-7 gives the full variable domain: AQTIHQWPVAEIKAVGSPLSLGCTIKGKSSPNLYWYWQATGGTLQQLFYSITVGQVESVVQLNLSASRPKDDQFILSTEKLLLSHSGFYLCARGQGYEQYFGPGTRLTVL.

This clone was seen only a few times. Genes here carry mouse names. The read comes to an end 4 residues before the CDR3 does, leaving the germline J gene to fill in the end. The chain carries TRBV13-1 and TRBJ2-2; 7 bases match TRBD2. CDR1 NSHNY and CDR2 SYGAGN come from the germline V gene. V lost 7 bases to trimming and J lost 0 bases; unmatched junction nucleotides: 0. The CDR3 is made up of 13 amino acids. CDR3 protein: CASGGANTGQLYF. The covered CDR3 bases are TGTGCCAGCGGGGGGGCAAACACCGGG.

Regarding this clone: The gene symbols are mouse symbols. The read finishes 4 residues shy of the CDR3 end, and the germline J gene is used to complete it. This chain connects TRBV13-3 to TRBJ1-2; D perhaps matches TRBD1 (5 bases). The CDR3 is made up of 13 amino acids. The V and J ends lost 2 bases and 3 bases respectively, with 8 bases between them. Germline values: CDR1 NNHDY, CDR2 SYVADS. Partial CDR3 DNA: TGTGCCAGCAGTGAAGCCAGGGACTCC. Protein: CASSEARDS. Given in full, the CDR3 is CASSEARDSDYTF.

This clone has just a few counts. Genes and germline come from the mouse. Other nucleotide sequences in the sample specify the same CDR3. The CDR3 DNA, read in part, is TGCACCTGCAGTGCAGTAGGGAACACCGGG. This translates into CTCSAVGNTG. The entire CDR3 sequence reads CTCSAVGNTGQLYF. V and J are TRBV1 and TRBJ2-2; D gene uncertain. The read falls 4 residues short of the CDR3 end, and the missing part is taken from the germline J gene. The length of the CDR3 is 14 residues. Trimming took off 1 base at V and 2 bases at J, with 5 bases between the two ends. Looked up from germline, CDR1 is NSQYPW and CDR2 is LRSPGD (reference sequence).